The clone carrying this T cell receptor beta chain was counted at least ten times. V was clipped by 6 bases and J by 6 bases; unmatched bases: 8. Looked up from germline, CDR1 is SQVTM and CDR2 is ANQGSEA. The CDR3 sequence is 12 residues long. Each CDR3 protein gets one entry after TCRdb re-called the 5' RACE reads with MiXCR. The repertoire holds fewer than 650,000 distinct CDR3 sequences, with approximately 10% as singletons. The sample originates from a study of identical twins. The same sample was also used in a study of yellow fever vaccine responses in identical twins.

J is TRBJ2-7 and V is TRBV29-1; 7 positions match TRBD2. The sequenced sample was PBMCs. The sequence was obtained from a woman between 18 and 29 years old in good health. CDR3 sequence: CSVTTSIREQYF. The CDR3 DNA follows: TGCAGCGTCACGACTAGCATCCGCGAGCAGTACTTC.